The clone carrying this T cell receptor beta chain was counted ten times or more. Its antigen is not identified. The TCR cDNA carried a universal primer site and UMIs from 5'RACE template switching. Via MiXCR, TCRdb re-called the 5' RACE reads, giving one row per CDR3 protein. This table has around 340,000 distinct CDR3 sequences, roughly 8.7% appearing once. The CDR3 is made up of 15 amino acids. CDR1 is SQVTM and CDR2 is ANQGSEA in the germline V gene. V lost 2 bases and J lost 4, with 17 bases in between. These data originate in a study of T cells after yellow fever vaccination. Whole-study results and caveats: Clonotype sharing between CD4 and CD8 compartments was small.

The chain is built from TRBV29-1 and TRBJ2-5; D is perhaps TRBD2 (5 bases). The sequencing here drew on PBMCs, taken on the day of the first yellow fever vaccination. The TCR was taken from a man younger than 35 who received the YFV17D yellow fever vaccine. The CDR3 region has the DNA TGCAGCGTTGAATCCACGGACTTAGAGCGAGAGACCCAGTACTTC. As protein: CSVESTDLERETQYF.